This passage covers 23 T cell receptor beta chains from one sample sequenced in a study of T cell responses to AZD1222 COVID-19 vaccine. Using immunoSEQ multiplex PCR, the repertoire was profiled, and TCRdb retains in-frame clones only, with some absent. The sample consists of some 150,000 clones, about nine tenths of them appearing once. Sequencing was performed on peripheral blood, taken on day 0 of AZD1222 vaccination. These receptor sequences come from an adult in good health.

The CDR3, as DNA: TGTGCCAGCAGCTTAACGTTGGGGGAGCAGTTCTTC. Translation gives CASSLTLGEQFF. The chain recombines TRBV7-3 with TRBJ2-1; D not certain. Trimming shortened V by 0 bases and J by 10 bases, and 7 bases separated the two germline ends. Per germline, CDR1 SGHTA and CDR2 FQGTGA. This CDR3 region has 12 residues.

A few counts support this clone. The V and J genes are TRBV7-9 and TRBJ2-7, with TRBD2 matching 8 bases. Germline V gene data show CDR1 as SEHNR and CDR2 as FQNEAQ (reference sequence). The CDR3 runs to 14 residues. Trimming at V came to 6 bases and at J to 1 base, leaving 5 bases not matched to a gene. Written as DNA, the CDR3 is TGTGCCAGCAGGGCGACTAGCGATTCCTACGAGCAGTACTTC. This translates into CASRATSDSYEQYF.

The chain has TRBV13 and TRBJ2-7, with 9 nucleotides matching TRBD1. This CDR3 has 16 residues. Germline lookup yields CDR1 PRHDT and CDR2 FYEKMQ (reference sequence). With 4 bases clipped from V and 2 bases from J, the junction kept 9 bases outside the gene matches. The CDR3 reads CASSSPGTGKAYEQYF. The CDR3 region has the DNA TGTGCCAGCAGCTCTCCCGGGACAGGGAAAGCCTACGAGCAGTACTTC.

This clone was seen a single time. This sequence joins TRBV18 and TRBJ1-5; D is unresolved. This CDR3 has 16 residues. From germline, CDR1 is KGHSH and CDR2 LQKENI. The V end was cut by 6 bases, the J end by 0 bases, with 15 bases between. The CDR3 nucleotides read TGTGCCAGCTCCCTCACCGGCATAGTTAGCAATCAGCCCCAGCATTTT. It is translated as CASSLTGIVSNQPQHF.

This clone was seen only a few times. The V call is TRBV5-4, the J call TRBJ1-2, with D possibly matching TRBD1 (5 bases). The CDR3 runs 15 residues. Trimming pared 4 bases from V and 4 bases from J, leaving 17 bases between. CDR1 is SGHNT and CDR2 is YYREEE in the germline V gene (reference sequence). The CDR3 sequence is CASSRRILGTYGYTF. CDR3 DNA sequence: TGTGCCAGCAGCCGAAGGATCCTAGGGACCTATGGCTACACCTTC.

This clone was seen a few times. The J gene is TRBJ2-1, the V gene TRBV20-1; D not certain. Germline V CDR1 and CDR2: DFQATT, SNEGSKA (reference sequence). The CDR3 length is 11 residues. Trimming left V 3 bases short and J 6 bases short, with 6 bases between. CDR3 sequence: CSASWLNEQFF. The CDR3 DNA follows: TGCAGTGCTAGCTGGCTCAATGAGCAGTTCTTC.

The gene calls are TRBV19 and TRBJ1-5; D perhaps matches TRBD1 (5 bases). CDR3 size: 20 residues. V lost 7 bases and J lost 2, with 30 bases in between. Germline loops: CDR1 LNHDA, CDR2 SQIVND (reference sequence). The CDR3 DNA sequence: TGTGCCAGTACTGGAGGGGTTCGGGGCCCCCCGGGGAAGCGCAATCAGCCCCAGCATTTT. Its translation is CASTGGVRGPPGKRNQPQHF.

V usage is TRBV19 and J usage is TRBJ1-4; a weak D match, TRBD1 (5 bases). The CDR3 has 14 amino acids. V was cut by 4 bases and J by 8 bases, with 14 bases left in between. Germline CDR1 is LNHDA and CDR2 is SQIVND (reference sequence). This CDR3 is CASSTRGGREKLFF. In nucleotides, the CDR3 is TGTGCCAGTAGTACCCGTGGGGGTAGGGAAAAACTGTTTTTT.

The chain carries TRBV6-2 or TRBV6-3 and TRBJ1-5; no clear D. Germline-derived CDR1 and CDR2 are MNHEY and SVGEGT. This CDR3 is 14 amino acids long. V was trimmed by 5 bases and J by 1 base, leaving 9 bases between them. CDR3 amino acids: CASSNDGSNQPQHF. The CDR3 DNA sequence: TGTGCCAGCAGTAACGACGGGAGCAATCAGCCCCAGCATTTT.

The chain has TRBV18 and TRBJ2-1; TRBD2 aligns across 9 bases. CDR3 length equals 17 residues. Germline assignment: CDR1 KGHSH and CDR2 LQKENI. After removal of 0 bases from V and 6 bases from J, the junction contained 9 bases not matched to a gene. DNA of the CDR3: TGTGCCAGCTCACCACCTGGGAGGACTAGCGTCGGCAATGAGCAGTTCTTC. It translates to CASSPPGRTSVGNEQFF.

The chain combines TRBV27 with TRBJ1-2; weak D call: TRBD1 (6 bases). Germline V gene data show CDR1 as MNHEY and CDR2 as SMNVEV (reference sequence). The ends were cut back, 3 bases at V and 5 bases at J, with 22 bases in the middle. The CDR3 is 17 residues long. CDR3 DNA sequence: TGTGCCAGCAGTTTTCTGTCGGCAGGGGCTAATATATATGGCTACACCTTC. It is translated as CASSFLSAGANIYGYTF.

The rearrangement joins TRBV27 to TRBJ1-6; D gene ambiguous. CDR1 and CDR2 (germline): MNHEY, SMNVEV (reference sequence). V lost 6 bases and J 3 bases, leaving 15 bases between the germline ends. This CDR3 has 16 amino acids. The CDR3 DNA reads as TGTGCCAGCAGCCTAGAGTGGGGAAACTATAATTCACCCCTCCACTTT. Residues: CASSLEWGNYNSPLHF.

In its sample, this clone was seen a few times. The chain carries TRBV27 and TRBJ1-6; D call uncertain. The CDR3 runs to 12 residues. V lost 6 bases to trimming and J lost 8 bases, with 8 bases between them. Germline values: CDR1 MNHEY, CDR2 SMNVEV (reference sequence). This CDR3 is CASRLADSPLHF. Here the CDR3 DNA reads TGTGCCAGCAGACTGGCGGATTCACCCCTCCACTTT.

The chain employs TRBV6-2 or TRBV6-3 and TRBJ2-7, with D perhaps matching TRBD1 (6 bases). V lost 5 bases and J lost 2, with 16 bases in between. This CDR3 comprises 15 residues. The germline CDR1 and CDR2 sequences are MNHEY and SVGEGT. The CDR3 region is CASSPIRQATYEQYF. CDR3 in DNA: TGTGCCAGCAGTCCCATCCGACAGGCTACCTACGAGCAGTACTTC.

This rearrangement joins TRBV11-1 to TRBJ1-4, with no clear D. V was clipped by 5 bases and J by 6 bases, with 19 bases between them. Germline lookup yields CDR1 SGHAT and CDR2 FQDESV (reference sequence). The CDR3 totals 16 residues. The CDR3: CASSPLPVGYDEKLFF. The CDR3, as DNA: TGTGCCAGCAGCCCCCTACCCGTCGGGTACGATGAAAAACTGTTTTTT.

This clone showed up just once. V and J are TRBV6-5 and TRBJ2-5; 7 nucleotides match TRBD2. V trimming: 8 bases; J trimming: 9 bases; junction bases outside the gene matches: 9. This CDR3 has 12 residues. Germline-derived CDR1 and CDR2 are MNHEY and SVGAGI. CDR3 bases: TGTGCCAGCGGGGAGGGGAGAGGCGCCCAGTACTTC. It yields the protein CASGEGRGAQYF.

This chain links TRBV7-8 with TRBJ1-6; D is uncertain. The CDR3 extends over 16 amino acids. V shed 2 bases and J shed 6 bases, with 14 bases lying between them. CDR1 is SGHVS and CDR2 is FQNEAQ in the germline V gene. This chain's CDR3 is CASSLLGQGVNSPLHF. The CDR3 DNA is TGTGCCAGCAGCTTATTAGGCCAAGGCGTTAATTCACCCCTCCACTTT.

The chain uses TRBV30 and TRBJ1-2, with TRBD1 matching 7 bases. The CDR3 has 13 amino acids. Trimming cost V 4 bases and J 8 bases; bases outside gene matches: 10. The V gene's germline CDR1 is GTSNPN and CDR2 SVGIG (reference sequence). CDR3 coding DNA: TGTGCCTGGAACAACAGGGGAGGTGCCGGCTACACCTTC. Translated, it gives CAWNNRGGAGYTF. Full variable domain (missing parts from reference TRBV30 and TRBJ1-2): SQTIHQWPATLVQPVGSPLSLECTVEGTSNPNLYWYRQAAGRGLQLLFYSVGIGQISSEVPQNLSASRPQDRQFILSSKKLLLSDSGFYLCAWNNRGGAGYTFGSGTRLTVV.

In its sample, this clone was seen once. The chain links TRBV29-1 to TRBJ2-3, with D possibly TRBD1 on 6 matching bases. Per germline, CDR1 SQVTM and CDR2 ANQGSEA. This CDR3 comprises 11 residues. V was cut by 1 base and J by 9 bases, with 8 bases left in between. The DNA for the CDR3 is TGCAGCGTTGAAGGGGGGCACACGCAGTATTTT. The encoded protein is CSVEGGHTQYF.

CDR3: CASTGTANSPLHF. The CDR3 region has the DNA TGTGCCAGCACCGGGACAGCGAATTCACCCCTCCACTTT. V usage is TRBV6-5 and J usage is TRBJ1-6, with TRBD1 matching 7 bases. Germline V gives CDR1 MNHEY, CDR2 SVGAGI. The CDR3 totals 13 residues. Germline trimming cut 7 bases from V and 7 bases from J; bases unmatched to any gene: 4.

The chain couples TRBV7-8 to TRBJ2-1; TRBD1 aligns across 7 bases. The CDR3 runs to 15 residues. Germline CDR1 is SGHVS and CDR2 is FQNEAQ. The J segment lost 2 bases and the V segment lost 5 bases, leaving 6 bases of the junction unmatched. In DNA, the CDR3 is TGTGCCAGCAGCGGACCGGGACAGACCTACAATGAGCAGTTCTTC. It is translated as CASSGPGQTYNEQFF.

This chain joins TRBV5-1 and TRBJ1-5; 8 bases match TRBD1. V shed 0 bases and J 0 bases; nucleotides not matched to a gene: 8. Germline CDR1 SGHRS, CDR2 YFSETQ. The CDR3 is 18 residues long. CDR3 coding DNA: TGCGCCAGCAGCTTGGCTCCGGGACAGGAGCATAGCAATCAGCCCCAGCATTTT. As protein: CASSLAPGQEHSNQPQHF.

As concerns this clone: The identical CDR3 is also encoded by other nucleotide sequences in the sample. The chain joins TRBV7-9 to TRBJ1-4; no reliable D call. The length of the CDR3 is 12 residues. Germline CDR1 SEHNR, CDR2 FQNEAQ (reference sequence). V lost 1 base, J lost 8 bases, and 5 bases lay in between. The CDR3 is CASSLGGEKLFF. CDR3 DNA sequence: TGTGCCAGCAGCTTAGGTGGGGAAAAACTGTTTTTT.